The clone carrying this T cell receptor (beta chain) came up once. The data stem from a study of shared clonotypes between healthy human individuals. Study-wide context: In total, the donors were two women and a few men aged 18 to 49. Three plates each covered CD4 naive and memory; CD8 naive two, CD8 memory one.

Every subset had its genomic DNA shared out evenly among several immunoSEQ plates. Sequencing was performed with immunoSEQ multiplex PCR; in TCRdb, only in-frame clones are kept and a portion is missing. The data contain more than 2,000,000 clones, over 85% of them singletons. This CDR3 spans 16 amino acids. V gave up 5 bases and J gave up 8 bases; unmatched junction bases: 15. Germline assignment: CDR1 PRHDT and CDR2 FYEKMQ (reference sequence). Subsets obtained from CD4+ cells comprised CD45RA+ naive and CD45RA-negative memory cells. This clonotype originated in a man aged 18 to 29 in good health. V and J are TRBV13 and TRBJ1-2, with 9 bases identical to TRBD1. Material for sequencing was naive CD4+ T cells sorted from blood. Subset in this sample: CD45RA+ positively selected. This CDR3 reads CASSIRDRATIRGYTF. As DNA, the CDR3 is TGTGCCAGCAGCATCCGGGACAGGGCAACTATACGCGGCTACACCTTC. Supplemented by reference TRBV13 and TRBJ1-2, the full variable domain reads AAGVIQSPRHLIKEKRETATLKCYPIPRHDTVYWYQQGPGQDPQFLISFYEKMQSDKGSIPDRFSAQQFSDYHSELNMSSLELGDSALYFCASSIRDRATIRGYTFGSGTRLTVV.